This T cell receptor (beta chain) was captured by sequencing in a study of Graves' ophthalmopathy and Graves' hyperthyroidism. As for the study in general: Peripheral blood was obtained at first diagnosis, ahead of any treatment. Findings and caveats of the study: In blood, most expanded thyroid clonotypes above 0.001 frequency were also detected.

Diagnosis used clinical symptoms, serum thyroxine, TRAb, thyroid ultrasound and orbital computed tomography. PBMCs were obtained from roughly 9.4 ml of fresh peripheral blood. This clonotype was detected ten times or more. Antigen unknown. Germline values: CDR1 KGHDR, CDR2 SFDVKD. The CDR3 sequence is 12 residues long. Trimming shortened V by 7 bases and J by 7 bases, and 12 bases separated the two germline ends. RNA transcripts were the template, and TCR beta CDR3 regions were amplified from them. The first-round RT-PCR employed HTBI primers together with the Qiagen OneStep RT-PCR kit. A multiplex PCR was then performed as the second round. TCRdb analysed the multiplex PCR reads with MiXCR anew, one entry per CDR3 protein. The profile shows around 400,000 distinct CDR3 sequences, 21% of them singletons.

The rearrangement uses TRBV24-1 and TRBJ1-2; no clear D. The source is a woman in her late teens or twenties with stable Graves' hyperthyroidism. Sequencing was done on a sample of peripheral blood. The CDR3 here is CATSQNFGGYTF. The CDR3 DNA reads as TGTGCCACCAGCCAGAACTTCGGTGGCTACACCTTC.